This T cell receptor (beta chain) was obtained from a study of cytomegalovirus exposure and HLA in healthy donors. Germline-derived CDR1 and CDR2 are MRHNA and SNTAGT. The CDR3 sequence is 13 residues long. V gave up 6 bases and J gave up 5 bases; unmatched junction bases: 6. This PCR relied on a set of 60 Vbeta primers and 13 Jbeta primers. Assay used: immunoSEQ multiplex PCR; TCRdb lists only in-frame clones, some missing. The table lists around 100,000 clones, about 79% of them singletons, with almost 3% in the top ten. The sequenced material came from PBMCs. The sequence derives from a woman aged 18-29 years in good health and CMV-seropositive. The chain recombines TRBV6-4 with TRBJ1-2, with 7 bases lining up with TRBD1. CDR3 protein: CASRAGTEYGYTF. CDR3 in DNA: TGTGCCAGCAGAGCCGGGACAGAATATGGCTACACCTTC.